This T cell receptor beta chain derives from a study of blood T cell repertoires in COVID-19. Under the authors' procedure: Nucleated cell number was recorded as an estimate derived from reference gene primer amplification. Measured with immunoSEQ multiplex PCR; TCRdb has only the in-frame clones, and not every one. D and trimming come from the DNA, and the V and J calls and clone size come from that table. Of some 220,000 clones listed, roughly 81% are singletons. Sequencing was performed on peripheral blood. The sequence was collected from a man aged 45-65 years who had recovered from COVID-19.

As DNA, the CDR3 is TGTGCCAGCAGCTCCGGGGGGAGGGGCCTTCGGTCACCCCTCCACTTT. It is translated as CASSSGGRGLRSPLHF. The V gene is TRBV7-6, the J gene TRBJ1-6, with D perhaps matching TRBD1 (5 bases). Germline V gene data show CDR1 as SGHVS and CDR2 as FNYEAQ. V was trimmed by 4 bases and J by 10 bases, leaving 20 bases between them. This CDR3 comprises 16 residues.